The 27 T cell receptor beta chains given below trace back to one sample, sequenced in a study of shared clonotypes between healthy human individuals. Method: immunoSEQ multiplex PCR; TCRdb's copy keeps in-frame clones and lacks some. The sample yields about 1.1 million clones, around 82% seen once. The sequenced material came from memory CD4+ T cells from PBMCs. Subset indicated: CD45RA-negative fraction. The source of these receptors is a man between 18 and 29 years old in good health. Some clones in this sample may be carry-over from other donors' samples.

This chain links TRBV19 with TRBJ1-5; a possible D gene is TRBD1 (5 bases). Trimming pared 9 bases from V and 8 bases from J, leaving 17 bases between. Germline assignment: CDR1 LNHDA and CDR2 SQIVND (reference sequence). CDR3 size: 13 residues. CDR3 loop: CASPISWGKPQHF. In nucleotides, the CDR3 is TGTGCCAGCCCCATAAGCTGGGGGAAGCCCCAGCATTTT.

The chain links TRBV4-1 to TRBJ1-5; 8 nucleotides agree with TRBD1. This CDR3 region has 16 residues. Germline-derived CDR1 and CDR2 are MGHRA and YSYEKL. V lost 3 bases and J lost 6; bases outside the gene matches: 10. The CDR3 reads CASSHDGFRGPQPQHF. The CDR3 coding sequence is TGCGCCAGCAGCCATGATGGGTTCAGGGGGCCTCAGCCCCAGCATTTT.

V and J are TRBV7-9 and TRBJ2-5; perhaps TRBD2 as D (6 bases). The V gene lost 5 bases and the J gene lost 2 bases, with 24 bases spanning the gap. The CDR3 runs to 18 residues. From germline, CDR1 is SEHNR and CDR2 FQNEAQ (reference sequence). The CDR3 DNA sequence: TGTGCCAGCAGCCCCCAGGGAGGTACGACCGGCTCACAAGAGACCCAGTACTTC. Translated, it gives CASSPQGGTTGSQETQYF.

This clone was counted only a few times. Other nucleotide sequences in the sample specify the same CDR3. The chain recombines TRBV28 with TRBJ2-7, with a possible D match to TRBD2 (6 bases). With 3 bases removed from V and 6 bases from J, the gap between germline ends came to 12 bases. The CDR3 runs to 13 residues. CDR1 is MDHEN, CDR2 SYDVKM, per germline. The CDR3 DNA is TGTGCCAGCAGTTTGGGAGGCTCAGGCGAGCAGTACTTC. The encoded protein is CASSLGGSGEQYF.

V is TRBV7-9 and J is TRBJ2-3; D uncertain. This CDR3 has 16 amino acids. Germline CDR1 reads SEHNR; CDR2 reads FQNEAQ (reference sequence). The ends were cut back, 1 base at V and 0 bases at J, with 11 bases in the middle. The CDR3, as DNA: TGTGCCAGCAGCTTAGAAGTCAGCCCTAGCACAGATACGCAGTATTTT. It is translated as CASSLEVSPSTDTQYF. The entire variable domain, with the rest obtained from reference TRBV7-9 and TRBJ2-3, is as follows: DTGVSQNPRHKITKRGQNVTFRCDPISEHNRLYWYRQTLGQGPEFLTYFQNEAQLEKSRLLSDRFSAERPKGSFSTLEIQRTEQGDSAMYLCASSLEVSPSTDTQYFGPGTRLTVL.

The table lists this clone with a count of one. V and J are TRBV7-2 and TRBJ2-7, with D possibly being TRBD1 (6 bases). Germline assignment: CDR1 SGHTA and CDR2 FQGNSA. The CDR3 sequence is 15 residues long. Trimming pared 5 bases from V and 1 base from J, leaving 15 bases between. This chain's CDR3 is CASSPQTGGSYEQYF. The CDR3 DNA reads TGTGCCAGCAGCCCCCAGACAGGTGGGTCCTACGAGCAGTACTTC.

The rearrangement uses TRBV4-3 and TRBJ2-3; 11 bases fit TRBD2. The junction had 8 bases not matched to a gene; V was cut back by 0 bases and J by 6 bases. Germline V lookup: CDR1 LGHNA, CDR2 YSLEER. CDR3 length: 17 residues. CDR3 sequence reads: CASSQDTASGRSDTQYF. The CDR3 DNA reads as TGCGCCAGCAGCCAAGATACGGCTAGCGGGAGGAGTGATACGCAGTATTTT.

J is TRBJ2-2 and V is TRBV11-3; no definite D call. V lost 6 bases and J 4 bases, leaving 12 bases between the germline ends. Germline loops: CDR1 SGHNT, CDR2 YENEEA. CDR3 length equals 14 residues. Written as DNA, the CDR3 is TGTGCCAGCAGTCCTCGGACGGCCACCGGGGAGCTGTTTTTT. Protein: CASSPRTATGELFF. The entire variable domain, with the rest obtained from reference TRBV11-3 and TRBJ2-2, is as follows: EAGVVQSPRYKIIEKKQPVAFWCNPISGHNTLYWYLQNLGQGPELLIRYENEEAVDDSQLPKDRFSAERLKGVDSTLKIQPAELGDSAVYLCASSPRTATGELFFGEGSRLTVL.

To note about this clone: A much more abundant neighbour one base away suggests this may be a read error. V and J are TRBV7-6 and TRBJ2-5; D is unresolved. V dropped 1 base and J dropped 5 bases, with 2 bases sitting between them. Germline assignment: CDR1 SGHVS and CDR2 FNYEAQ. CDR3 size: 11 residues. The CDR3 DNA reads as TGTGCCAGCAGCTTAGACGAGACCCAGTACTTC. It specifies CASSLDETQYF.

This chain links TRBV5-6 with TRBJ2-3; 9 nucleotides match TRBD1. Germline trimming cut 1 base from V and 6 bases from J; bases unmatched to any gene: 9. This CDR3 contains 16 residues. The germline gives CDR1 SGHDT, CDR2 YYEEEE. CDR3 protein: CASSLRTDRGGDTQYF. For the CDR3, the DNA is TGTGCCAGCAGCTTGCGAACGGACAGGGGTGGGGATACGCAGTATTTT.

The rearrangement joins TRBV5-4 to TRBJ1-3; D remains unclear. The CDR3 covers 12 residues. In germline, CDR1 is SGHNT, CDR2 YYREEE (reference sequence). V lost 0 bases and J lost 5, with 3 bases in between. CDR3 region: CASSLDRNTIYF. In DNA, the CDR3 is TGTGCCAGCAGCTTGGACAGAAACACCATATATTTT.

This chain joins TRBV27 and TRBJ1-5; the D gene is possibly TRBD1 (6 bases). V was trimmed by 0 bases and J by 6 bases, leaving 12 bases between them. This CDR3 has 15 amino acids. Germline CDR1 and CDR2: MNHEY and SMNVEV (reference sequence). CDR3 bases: TGTGCCAGCAGTTTATCCACAGGGTCGGGTCAGCCCCAGCATTTT. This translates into CASSLSTGSGQPQHF.

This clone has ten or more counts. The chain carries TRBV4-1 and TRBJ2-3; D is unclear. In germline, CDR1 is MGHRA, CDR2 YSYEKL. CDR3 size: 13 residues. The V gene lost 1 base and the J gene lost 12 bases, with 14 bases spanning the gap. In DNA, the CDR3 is TGCGCCAGCAGCCAAGCGGAAACTTCCCCTCAGTATTTT. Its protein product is CASSQAETSPQYF.

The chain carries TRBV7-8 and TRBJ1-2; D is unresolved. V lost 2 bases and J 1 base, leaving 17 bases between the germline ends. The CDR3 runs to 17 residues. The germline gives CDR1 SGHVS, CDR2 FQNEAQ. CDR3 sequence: CASSLLTTAAYNYGYTF. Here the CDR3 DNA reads TGTGCCAGCAGCTTATTGACAACAGCCGCCTATAACTATGGCTACACCTTC.

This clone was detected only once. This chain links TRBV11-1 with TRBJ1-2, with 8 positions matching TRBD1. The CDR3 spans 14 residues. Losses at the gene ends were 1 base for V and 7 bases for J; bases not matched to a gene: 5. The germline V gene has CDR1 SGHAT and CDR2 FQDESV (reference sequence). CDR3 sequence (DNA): TGTGCCAGCAGCTTAGGCGACAGGGGAGGTGGCTACACCTTC. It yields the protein CASSLGDRGGGYTF.

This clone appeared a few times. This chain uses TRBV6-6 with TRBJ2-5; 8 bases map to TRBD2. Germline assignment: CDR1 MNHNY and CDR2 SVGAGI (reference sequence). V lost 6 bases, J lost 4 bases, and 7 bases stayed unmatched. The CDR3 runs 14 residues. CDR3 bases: TGTGCCAGCAGCCCCGGGACTAGTGGAGAGACCCAGTACTTC. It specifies CASSPGTSGETQYF.

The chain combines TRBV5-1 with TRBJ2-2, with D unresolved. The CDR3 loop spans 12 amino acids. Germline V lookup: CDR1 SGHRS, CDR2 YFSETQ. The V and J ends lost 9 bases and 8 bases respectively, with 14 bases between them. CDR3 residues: CATRITGGELFF. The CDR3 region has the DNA TGCGCCACCAGAATCACCGGGGGGGAGCTGTTTTTT. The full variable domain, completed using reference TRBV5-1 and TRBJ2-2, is KAGVTQTPRYLIKTRGQQVTLSCSPISGHRSVSWYQQTPGQGLQFLFEYFSETQRNKGNFPGRFSGRQFSNSRSEMNVSTLELGDSALYLCATRITGGELFFGEGSRLTVL.

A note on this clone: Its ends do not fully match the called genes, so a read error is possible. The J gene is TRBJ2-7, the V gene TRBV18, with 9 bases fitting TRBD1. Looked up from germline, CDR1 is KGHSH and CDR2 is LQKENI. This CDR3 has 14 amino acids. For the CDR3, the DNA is TGTGCCAGCTCAGCACCGGGACAGGGTCACGAGCAGTACTTC. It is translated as CASSAPGQGHEQYF.

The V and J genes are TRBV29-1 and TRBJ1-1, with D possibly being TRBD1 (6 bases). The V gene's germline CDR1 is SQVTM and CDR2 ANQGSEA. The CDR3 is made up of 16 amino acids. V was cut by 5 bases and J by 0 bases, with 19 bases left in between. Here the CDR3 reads CSVQYTGAGMNTEAFF. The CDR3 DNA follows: TGCAGCGTTCAATACACGGGGGCCGGGATGAACACTGAAGCTTTCTTT.

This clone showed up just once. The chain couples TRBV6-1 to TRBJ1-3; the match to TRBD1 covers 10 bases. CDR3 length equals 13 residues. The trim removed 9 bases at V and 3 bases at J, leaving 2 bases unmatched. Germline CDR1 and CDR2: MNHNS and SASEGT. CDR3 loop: CARGTGDGNTIYF. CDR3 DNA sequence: TGTGCCAGGGGGACAGGGGATGGAAACACCATATATTTT.

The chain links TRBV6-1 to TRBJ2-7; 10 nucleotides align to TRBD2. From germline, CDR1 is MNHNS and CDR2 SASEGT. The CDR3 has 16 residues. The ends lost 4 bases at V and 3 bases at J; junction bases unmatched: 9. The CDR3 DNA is TGTGCCAGCAGTGGAGGGCTAGCGGGGGTAAACTACGAGCAGTACTTC. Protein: CASSGGLAGVNYEQYF.

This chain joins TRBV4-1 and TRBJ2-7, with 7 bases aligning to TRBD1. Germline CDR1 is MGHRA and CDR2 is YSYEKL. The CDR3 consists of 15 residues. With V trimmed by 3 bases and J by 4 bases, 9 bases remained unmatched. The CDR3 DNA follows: TGCGCCAGCAGCCAGGGGACAGATCCAATATACGAGCAGTACTTC. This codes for CASSQGTDPIYEQYF.

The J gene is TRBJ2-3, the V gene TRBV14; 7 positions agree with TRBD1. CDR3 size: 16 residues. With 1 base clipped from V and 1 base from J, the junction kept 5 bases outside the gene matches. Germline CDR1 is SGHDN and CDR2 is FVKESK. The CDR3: CASSQVMGQRTDTQYF. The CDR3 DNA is TGTGCCAGCAGCCAAGTCATGGGACAGCGCACAGATACGCAGTATTTT.

The CDR3 loop reads CASSLGSGSYNEQFF. CDR3 bases: TGTGCCAGCAGCCTTGGAAGCGGCTCCTACAATGAGCAGTTCTTC. The chain combines TRBV7-6 with TRBJ2-1, with D maybe TRBD2 (5 bases). The germline V and J ends were trimmed by 5 bases and 0 bases, with 11 bases remaining between them. CDR3 length: 15 residues. Per the germline V gene, CDR1 is SGHVS and CDR2 is FNYEAQ.

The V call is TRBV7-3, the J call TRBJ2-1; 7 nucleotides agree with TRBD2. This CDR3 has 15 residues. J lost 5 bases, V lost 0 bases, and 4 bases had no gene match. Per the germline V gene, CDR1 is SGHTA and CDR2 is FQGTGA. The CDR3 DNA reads TGTGCCAGCAGCTTAACTAGCGGGTCCCACAATGAGCAGTTCTTC. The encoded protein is CASSLTSGSHNEQFF.

CDR3 residues: CATSRDTHSGNTIYF. The DNA of the CDR3 is TGTGCCACCAGCAGAGATACCCACTCTGGAAACACCATATATTTT. The chain carries TRBV15 and TRBJ1-3; D remains ambiguous. CDR1 is LNHNV and CDR2 is YYDKDF in the germline V gene (reference sequence). Trimming took off 0 bases at V and 0 bases at J, with 6 bases between the two ends. The CDR3 has 15 residues.

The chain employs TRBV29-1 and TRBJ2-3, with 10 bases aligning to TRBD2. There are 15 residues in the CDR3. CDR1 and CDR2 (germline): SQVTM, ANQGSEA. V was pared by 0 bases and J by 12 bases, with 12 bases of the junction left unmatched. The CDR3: CSVEDTSGRAVAQYF. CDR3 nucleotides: TGCAGCGTTGAAGATACCAGCGGGAGGGCCGTCGCCCAGTATTTT.